This T cell receptor (beta chain) was captured by sequencing in a study of blood T cell repertoires in COVID-19. Germline CDR1 is MDHEN and CDR2 is SYDVKM. CDR3 length equals 13 residues. Trimming pared 5 bases from V and 10 bases from J, leaving 17 bases between. Libraries were prepared by immunoSEQ multiplex PCR; TCRdb keeps only in-frame clonotypes and omits some of them. Here the sample spans roughly 39,000 clones, around 87% being singletons. This clonotype was obtained from a man younger than 45 with active or convalescent COVID-19. Sequenced material: peripheral blood. V usage is TRBV28 and J usage is TRBJ1-1, with D possibly TRBD1 on 5 matching bases. This chain's CDR3 is CASSPGNELVAFF. The DNA of the CDR3 is TGTGCCAGCAGTCCAGGGAACGAGTTAGTAGCTTTCTTT.